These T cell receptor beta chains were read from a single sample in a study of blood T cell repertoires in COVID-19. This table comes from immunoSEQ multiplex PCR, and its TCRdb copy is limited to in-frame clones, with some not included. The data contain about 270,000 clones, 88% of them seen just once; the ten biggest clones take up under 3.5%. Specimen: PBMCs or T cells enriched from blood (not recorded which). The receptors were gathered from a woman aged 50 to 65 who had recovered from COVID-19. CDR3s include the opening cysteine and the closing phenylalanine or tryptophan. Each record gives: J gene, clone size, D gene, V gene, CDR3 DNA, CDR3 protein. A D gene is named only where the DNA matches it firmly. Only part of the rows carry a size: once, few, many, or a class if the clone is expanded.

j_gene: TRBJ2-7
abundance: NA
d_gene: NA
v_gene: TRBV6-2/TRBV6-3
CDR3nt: TGTGCCAGCAGTTACAGGGGCTACGAGCAGTACTTC
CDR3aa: CASSYRGYEQYF

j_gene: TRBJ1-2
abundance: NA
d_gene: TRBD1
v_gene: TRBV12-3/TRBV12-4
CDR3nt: TGTGCCAGCAGGATACAGGGGAACTATGGCTACACCTTC
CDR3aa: CASRIQGNYGYTF

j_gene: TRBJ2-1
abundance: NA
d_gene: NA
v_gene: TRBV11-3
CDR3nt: TGTGCCAGCAGCTTAGAGGGTAGCGTTGGCAATGAGCAGTTCTTC
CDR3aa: CASSLEGSVGNEQFF

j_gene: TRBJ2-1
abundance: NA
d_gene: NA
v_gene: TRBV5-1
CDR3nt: TGCGCCAGCAGCTTGGGCGACACCCACAATGAGCAGTTCTTC
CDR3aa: CASSLGDTHNEQFF

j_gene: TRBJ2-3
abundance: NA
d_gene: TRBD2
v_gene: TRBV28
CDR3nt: TGTGCCAGCAGACCGGGACTAGCGGGAGACCCCTCCGGAGATACGCAGTATTTT
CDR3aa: CASRPGLAGDPSGDTQYF

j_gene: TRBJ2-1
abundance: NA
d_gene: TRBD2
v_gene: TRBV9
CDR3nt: TGTGCCAGCAGCGCAAATGGCGGGAGAGTTAATGAGCAGTTCTTC
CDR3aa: CASSANGGRVNEQFF

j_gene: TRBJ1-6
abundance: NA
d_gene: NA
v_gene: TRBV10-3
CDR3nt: TGTGCCATCAGTGGGGCAGATAATAATTCACCCCTCCACTTT
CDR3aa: CAISGADNNSPLHF

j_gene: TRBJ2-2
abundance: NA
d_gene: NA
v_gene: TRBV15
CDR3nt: TGTGCCACCAGCAGTGACAGGCTCAGCACCGGGGAGCTGTTTTTT
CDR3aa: CATSSDRLSTGELFF

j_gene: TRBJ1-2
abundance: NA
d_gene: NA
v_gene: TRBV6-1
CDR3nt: TGTGCCAGCAGTGAGCAGGGGTCGAGCTATGGCTACACCTTC
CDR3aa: CASSEQGSSYGYTF

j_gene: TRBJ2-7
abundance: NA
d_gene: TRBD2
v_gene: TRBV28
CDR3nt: TGTGCCAGCAGTTTGCCCGGGACTAAGGTCGAGCAGTACTTC
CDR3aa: CASSLPGTKVEQYF

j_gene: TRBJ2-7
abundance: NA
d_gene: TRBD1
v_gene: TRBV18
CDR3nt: TGTGCCAGCTCACCCCCGGGACAGGGGACCTACGAGCAGTACTTC
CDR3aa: CASSPPGQGTYEQYF

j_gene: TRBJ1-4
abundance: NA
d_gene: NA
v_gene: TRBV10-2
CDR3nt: TGCGCCAGCAGTGAGTCGGGCCCGGGAGGAGAAAAACTGTTTTTT
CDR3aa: CASSESGPGGEKLFF

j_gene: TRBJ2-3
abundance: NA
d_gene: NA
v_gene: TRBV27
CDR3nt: TGTGCCAGCAGTTCGGTCAACACAGATACGCAGTATTTT
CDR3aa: CASSSVNTDTQYF

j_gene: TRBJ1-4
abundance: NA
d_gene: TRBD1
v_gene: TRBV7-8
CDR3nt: TGTGCCAGCAGTCACAGGGGGCACCGTAATGAAAAACTGTTTTTT
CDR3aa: CASSHRGHRNEKLFF

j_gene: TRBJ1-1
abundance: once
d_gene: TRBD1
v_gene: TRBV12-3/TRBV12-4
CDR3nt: TGTGCCAGCACCCGCCTGACAGGGGGAGATGCTTTCTTT
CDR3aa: CASTRLTGGDAFF

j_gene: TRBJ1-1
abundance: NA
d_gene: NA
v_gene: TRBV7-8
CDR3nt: TGTGCCAGCAGCCCCAGGGTCTCAAACACTGAAGCTTTCTTT
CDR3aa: CASSPRVSNTEAFF

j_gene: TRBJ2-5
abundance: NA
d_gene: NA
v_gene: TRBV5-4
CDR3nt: TGTGCCAGCAGCCAAGGGGTCAGAGAGACCCAGTACTTC
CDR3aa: CASSQGVRETQYF

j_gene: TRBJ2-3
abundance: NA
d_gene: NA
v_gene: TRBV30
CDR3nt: TGTGCCTGGAGGGGGGGACAGACGAATACGCAGTATTTT
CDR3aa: CAWRGGQTNTQYF

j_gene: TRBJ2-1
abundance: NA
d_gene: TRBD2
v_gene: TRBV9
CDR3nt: TGTGCCAGCACCACGGGACTAGCGGGCCTTAGCTCCTACAATGAGCAGTTCTTC
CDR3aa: CASTTGLAGLSSYNEQFF

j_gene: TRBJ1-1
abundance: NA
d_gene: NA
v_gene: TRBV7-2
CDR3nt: TGTGCCAGCAGCGCCCGAGGGGGGGTGAACACTGAAGCTTTCTTT
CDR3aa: CASSARGGVNTEAFF

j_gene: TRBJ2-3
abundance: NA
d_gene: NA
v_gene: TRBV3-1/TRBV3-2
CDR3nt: TGTGCCAGCAGCCAAGGGAGTCTTCTGGAGTTAGATACGCAGTATTTT
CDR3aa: CASSQGSLLELDTQYF

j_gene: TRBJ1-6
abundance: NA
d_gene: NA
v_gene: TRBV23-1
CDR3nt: TGCGCCAGCAGTCAATCTCCTGACAGCAACAGATCACCCCTCCACTTT
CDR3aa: CASSQSPDSNRSPLHF

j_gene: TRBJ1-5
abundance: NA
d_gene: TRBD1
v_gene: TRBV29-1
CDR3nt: TGCAGCGTTGCCTCAGGGGGGAGCAATCAGCCCCAGCATTTT
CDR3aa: CSVASGGSNQPQHF

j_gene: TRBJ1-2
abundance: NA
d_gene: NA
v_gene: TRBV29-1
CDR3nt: TGCAGCGCCCATAGACAGCCTAACTATGGCTACACCTTC
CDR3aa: CSAHRQPNYGYTF

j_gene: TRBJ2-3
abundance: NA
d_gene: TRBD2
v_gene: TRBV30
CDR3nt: TGTGCCTGGAGTGGGTCCGGACTAGCGGGAGCGGATACGCAGTATTTT
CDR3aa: CAWSGSGLAGADTQYF